This TCR beta chain was identified during a study of beta chain features in type 1 diabetes. Study-wide results and caveats: Naive, central memory and Treg TCRB repertoires appeared more alike in patients than in healthy donors.

The length of the CDR3 is 14 residues. From germline, CDR1 is LGHNA and CDR2 YSLEER. Germline trimming cut 0 bases from V and 7 bases from J; bases unmatched to any gene: 3. The authors sorted CD4+ naive, central memory, regulatory and stem cell-like memory cells via CD45RO/CCR7/CD25/CD127/CD95/CD27. Expressed TCRB transcripts got sequenced, as all isolated RNA was reverse transcribed. Here immunoSEQ multiplex PCR was the method, and the copy in TCRdb shows in-frame clones only, minus some. The sample comprises around 430,000 clones, 30% of which are singletons, and almost 0.065% rests with the top ten. Concerning this clone itself: Its specificity is not known.

The chain has TRBV4-3 and TRBJ2-1; 7 nucleotides match TRBD2. This TCR was sampled from a man between 18 and 29 years old in good health. The sample comprised naive CD4+ T cells from blood. The CDR3 DNA reads as TGCGCCAGCAGCCAAGAAGGGAGGGGAAATGAGCAGTTCTTC. It codes for CASSQEGRGNEQFF.